The clone carrying this TCR beta chain has just a few counts. Its antigen is unidentified. The sample has other DNA sequences that encode this CDR3 too. The data originate from a study of Ad26.COV2.S vaccination and SARS-CoV-2 variants. Whole-study context: Ad26.COV2.S was injected intramuscularly once or twice, 56 days apart. Study findings and constraints: After vaccination, substantial breadth of spike-specific CD8+ and CD4+ responses was reported. TCR breadth and depth estimates may have understated total T cell responses.

The treatment is: approximately 18 received Ad26.COV2.S at low or high dose, single or two shots; roughly five received placebo; per-sample allocation not given. The study sampled participants on day 63 after the first vaccine or placebo injection. An adult aged 18-55 years in Boston served as the donor. Profiled with immunoSEQ multiplex PCR; TCRdb holds only in-frame clones, not every one. The sample lists some 640,000 clones; roughly nine tenths were seen once. This CDR3 spans 12 amino acids. Germline V lookup: CDR1 SEHNR, CDR2 FQNEAQ (reference sequence). V lost 6 bases and J 2 bases, leaving 8 bases between the germline ends.

The chain is built from TRBV7-9 and TRBJ2-7; D assignment may be TRBD1 or TRBD2 (6 bases each). Material: peripheral blood, obtained in a trial of Ad26.COV2.S vaccine versus placebo. The sequence was obtained from a person between 18 and 60 years old who received the Ad26.COV2.S COVID-19 vaccine or a placebo. Here the CDR3 reads CASSRGPYEQYF. As DNA, the CDR3 is TGTGCCAGCAGTCGGGGGCCCTACGAGCAGTACTTC. The variable domain in full, completed from reference TRBV7-9 and TRBJ2-7, reads DTGVSQNPRHKITKRGQNVTFRCDPISEHNRLYWYRQTLGQGPEFLTYFQNEAQLEKSRLLSDRFSAERPKGSFSTLEIQRTEQGDSAMYLCASSRGPYEQYFGPGTRLTVT.